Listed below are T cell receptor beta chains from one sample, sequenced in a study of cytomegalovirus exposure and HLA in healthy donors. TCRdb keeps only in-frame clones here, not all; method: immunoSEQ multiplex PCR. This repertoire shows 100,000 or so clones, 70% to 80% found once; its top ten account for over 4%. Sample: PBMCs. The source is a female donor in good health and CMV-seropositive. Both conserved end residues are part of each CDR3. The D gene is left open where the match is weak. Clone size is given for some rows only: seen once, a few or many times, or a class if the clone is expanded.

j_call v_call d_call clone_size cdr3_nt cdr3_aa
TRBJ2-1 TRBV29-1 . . TGCAGCGTTGAAGACAGGCCTTTTTACAATGAGCAGTTCTTC CSVEDRPFYNEQFF
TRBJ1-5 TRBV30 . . TGTGCCTGGAGGATTGGGGCAGGGGTCAATCAGCCCCAGCATTTT CAWRIGAGVNQPQHF
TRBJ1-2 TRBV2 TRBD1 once TGTGCCAGCACCCCCGGTGGGGACAGGGTAGGCTACACCTTC CASTPGGDRVGYTF
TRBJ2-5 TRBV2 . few TGTGCCAGCAGTGCGGGGAAGACCCAGTACTTC CASSAGKTQYF
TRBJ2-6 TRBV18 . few TGTGCCAGCTCACCACCGACAAGACGTGGGGCCAACGGCCTGACTTTC CASSPPTRRGANGLTF
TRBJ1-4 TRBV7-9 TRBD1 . TGTGCCAGCAGCTTGGGTTCAGGGGGCAGGGGAGAAAAACTGTTTTTT CASSLGSGGRGEKLFF
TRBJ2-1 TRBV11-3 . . TGTGCCAGCAGCACCCAGGGTGGTGAGCAGTTCTTC CASSTQGGEQFF
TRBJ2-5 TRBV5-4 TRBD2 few TGTGCCAGCAGCAGCGCGGGGGGACAAGAGACCCAGTACTTC CASSSAGGQETQYF
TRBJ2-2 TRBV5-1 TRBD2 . TGCGCCAGCAGCTCGGGAGGACCCGGGGAGCTGTTTTTT CASSSGGPGELFF
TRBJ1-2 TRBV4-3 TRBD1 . TGCGCCAGCAGCCAGCGACAGGGAGATGGCTACACCTTC CASSQRQGDGYTF
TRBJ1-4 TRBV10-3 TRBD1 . TGTGCCATAGGACAGGGGGCAGTGGGAGAAAAACTGTTTTTT CAIGQGAVGEKLFF
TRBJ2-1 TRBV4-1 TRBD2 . TGCGCCAGCAGCCAAGGAGGGGACTACGGCTACAATGAGCAGTTCTTC CASSQGGDYGYNEQFF
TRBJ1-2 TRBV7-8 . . TGTGCCAGCAGCTTCTTTCCAGGGGAAGAAAATGGCTACACCTTC CASSFFPGEENGYTF
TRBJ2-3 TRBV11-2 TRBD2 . TGTGCCAGCAGCTTAGGGAGGGGGAGACTAGCGGCGGAGGAGGATACGCAGTATTTT CASSLGRGRLAAEEDTQYF
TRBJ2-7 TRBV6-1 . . TGTGCCACCTCGGAGGGGGCGCCCTACGAGCAGTACTTC CATSEGAPYEQYF
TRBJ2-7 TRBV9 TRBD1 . TGTGCCAGCAGCGTCTCGGGGGACAGGGAGCGGGAGCAGTACTTC CASSVSGDREREQYF
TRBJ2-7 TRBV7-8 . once TGTGCCAGCAGCTTGGGTAGCCCCGCCTACGAGCAGTACTTC CASSLGSPAYEQYF
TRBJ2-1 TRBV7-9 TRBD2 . TGTTCCAGCAGCTTTAGCGGGAGGCGGTACAATGAGCAGTTCTTC CSSSFSGRRYNEQFF
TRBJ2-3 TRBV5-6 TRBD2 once TGTGCCAGCAGTCCCCGGGATAGCGGGAGCACAGATACGCAGTATTTT CASSPRDSGSTDTQYF
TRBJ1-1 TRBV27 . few TGTGCCAGCAGTCTGACTACCGGAATGAACACTGAAGCTTTCTTT CASSLTTGMNTEAFF
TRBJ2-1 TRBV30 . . TGTGCCTGGCTGGGACTCTTGGATGAGCAGTTCTTC CAWLGLLDEQFF
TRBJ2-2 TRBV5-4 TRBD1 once TGTGCCAGCAGCCTGCACCCGGGTACAGGGGCCACCGGGGAGCTGTTTTTT CASSLHPGTGATGELFF
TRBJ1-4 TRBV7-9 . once TGTTCCAGCAGCTTAGCGGCGGGGGCCAATGAAAAACTGTTTTTT CSSSLAAGANEKLFF
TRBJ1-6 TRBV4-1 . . TGCGCCAGCAGCCAAACAGGGATAAATTCACCCCTCCACTTT CASSQTGINSPLHF
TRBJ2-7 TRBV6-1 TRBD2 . TGTGCCAGCAGTGGGTCAGCGGGGGCGGTTTACGAGCAGTACTTC CASSGSAGAVYEQYF
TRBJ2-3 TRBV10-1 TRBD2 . TGCGCCAGCAGTGGGATGCGGGGGGCCTTTGATACGCAGTATTTT CASSGMRGAFDTQYF
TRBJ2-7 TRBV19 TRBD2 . TGTGCCAGTTCGCGGGGGAAGCCCTACGAGCAGTACTTC CASSRGKPYEQYF
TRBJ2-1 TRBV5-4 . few TGTGCCAGCAGCTTAACCTCGAGCCATGAGCAGTTCTTC CASSLTSSHEQFF
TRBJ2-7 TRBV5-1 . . TGCGCCAGCCGGGGGGCGTGGGAGCAGTACTTC CASRGAWEQYF
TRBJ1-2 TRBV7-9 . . TGTGCCACCTCTGTAGGGGATGGCTACACCTTC CATSVGDGYTF
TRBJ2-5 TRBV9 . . TGTGCCAGCAGCGTAGGGGAGCGGTGCCAAGAGACCCAGTACTTC CASSVGERCQETQYF
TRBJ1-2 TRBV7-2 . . TGTGCCAGCAGCTCGGGGGGGGGTGTCGGCTACACCTTC CASSSGGGVGYTF
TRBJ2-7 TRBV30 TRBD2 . TGTGCCTGGGGGGAGGGAGGCGGGCACTTC CAWGEGGGHF
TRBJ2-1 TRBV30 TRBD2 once TGTGCCTGGAGGAAGGTGCTAGCGGGGGGTCCAGGCCACAATGAGCAGTTCTTC CAWRKVLAGGPGHNEQFF
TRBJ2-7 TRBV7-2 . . TGTGCCAGCAGCTTAGCGCGTAGCAGAAGCTCCTACGAGCAGTACTTC CASSLARSRSSYEQYF
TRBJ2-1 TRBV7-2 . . TGTGCCAGCAGCTTACTTAGCGGCATATACAATGAGCAGTTCTTC CASSLLSGIYNEQFF
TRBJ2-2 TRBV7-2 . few TGTGCCAGCAGCTCCGGTTTGGGGGGGGGCCAACCAGACACCGGGGAGCTGTTTTTT CASSSGLGGGQPDTGELFF
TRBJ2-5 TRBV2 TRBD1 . TGTGCCAGCAGGCCGGACAGGGGGCGGGAGACCCAGTACTTC CASRPDRGRETQYF
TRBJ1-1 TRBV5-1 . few TGCGCCAGCAGCCCGGGAGCGGGGGCCGACACTGAAGCTTTCTTT CASSPGAGADTEAFF
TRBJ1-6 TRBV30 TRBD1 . TGTGCCTGGGACAGGGATAATTCACCCCTCCACTTT CAWDRDNSPLHF